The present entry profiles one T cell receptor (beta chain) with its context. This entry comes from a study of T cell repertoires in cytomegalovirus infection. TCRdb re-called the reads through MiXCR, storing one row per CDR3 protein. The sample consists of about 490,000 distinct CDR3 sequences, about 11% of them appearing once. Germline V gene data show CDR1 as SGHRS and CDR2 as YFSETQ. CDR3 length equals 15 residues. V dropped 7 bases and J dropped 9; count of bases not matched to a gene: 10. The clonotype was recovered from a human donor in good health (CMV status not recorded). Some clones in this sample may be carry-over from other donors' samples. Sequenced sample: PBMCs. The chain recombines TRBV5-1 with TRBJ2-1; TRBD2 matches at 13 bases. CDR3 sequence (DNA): TGCGCCAGCGCCTGGACTAGCGGGAGATCTGGTGAGCAGTTCTTC. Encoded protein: CASAWTSGRSGEQFF. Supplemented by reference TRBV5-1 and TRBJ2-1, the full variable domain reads KAGVTQTPRYLIKTRGQQVTLSCSPISGHRSVSWYQQTPGQGLQFLFEYFSETQRNKGNFPGRFSGRQFSNSRSEMNVSTLELGDSALYLCASAWTSGRSGEQFFGPGTRLTVL.